Below are 16 T cell receptor beta chains sequenced from a single sample in a study of lung T cells in sarcoidosis with Löfgren's syndrome. TCRdb passed the reads through MiXCR, listing each CDR3 protein once. In the table there are 450 to 550 distinct CDR3 sequences, approximately 32% of which are singletons. Source material: CD4+ T cells from PBMCs. The receptors originated from a human donor with sarcoidosis (Löfgren's syndrome or another form), or a control subject (not recorded which).

The sample holds one count of this clonotype. V usage is TRBV7-2 and J usage is TRBJ2-3, with 8 bases aligning to TRBD2. This CDR3 is built from 16 residues. CDR1 is SGHTA and CDR2 is FQGNSA in the germline V gene. The trim removed 3 bases at V and 1 base at J, leaving 6 bases unmatched. The CDR3 region is CASSLPAGAGTDTQYF. CDR3 DNA: TGTGCCAGCAGCTTGCCAGCGGGAGCTGGCACAGATACGCAGTATTTT.

Details on this clonotype: Germline and junction disagree at one end, which may indicate a read error. The chain recombines TRBV20-1 with TRBJ2-1; D not certain. Germline CDR1 and CDR2: DFQATT and SNEGSKA (reference sequence). This CDR3 is 14 amino acids long. DNA of the CDR3: TGCAGTGCAAGGACGCCGAGCCCCTACAGTGAGCAGTTCTTC. This gives the protein CSARTPSPYSEQFF.

The table lists this clonotype with a count of one. Its ends do not fully match the called genes, so a read error is possible. The chain employs TRBV28 and TRBJ2-7, with D perhaps matching TRBD2 (7 bases). Germline CDR1 and CDR2: MDHEN and SYDVKM. There are 14 residues in the CDR3. Written as DNA, the CDR3 is TGTGCCAGGAGTTTGGGGGGGGGCCCAGATGAGCAGTACTTC. Its translation is CARSLGGGPDEQYF.

This clonotype is categorized as large. The gene calls are TRBV20-1 and TRBJ2-2; 8 nucleotides line up with TRBD2. The CDR3 is 14 residues long. Germline CDR1 reads DFQATT; CDR2 reads SNEGSKA (reference sequence). With 1 base clipped from V and 7 bases from J, the junction kept 5 bases outside the gene matches. As DNA, the CDR3 is TGCAGTGCTAGAGGGCGGGAGGTAATCGGGGAGCTGTTTTTT. It yields the protein CSARGREVIGELFF.

By share, this clonotype counts as large. V usage is TRBV28 and J usage is TRBJ2-5; the D is unclear. Trimming pared 3 bases from V and 2 bases from J, leaving 10 bases between. CDR3 size: 14 residues. CDR1 MDHEN and CDR2 SYDVKM come from the germline V gene. The CDR3: CASSLYRRQETQYF. CDR3 bases: TGTGCCAGCAGTTTGTATAGGAGACAAGAGACCCAGTACTTC.

For this clonotype: The junction departs from germline at one end; a sequencing error may be responsible. The gene calls are TRBV4-1 and TRBJ2-3; D may be TRBD1 (5 bases). CDR3 length equals 15 residues. CDR1 MGHRA and CDR2 YSYEKL come from the germline V gene. CDR3 nucleotide sequence: TGCGCCAGCAGCCAAGCGAACACCCAGGGCTGTACGCGGTATTTT. It codes for CASSQANTQGCTRYF.

A remark on this clonotype: One end of the junction varies from germline; a read error may be responsible. The chain couples TRBV7-6 to TRBJ2-1, with 7 nucleotides matching TRBD2. The length of the CDR3 is 17 residues. Germline CDR1 reads SGHVS; CDR2 reads FNYEAQ. CDR3 sequence reads: CACSSGPGRGNYNEQFF. The DNA for the CDR3 is TGTGCCTGCAGCTCCGGACCTGGGCGGGGGAACTACAATGAGCAGTTCTTT.

By its share, this clonotype is large. The chain couples TRBV7-2 to TRBJ1-5; D unclear. Trimming removed 3 bases from V and 5 bases from J, with 8 bases in between. This CDR3 has 13 residues. Germline values: CDR1 SGHTA, CDR2 FQGNSA. The CDR3 bases are TGTGCCAGCAGCTTGAGTGTAGATCAGCCCCAGCATTTT. It codes for CASSLSVDQPQHF.

This clonotype is judged large. The V and J genes are TRBV12-3 or TRBV12-4 and TRBJ1-5, with D unclear. Deletions cut 3 bases from V and 3 bases from J, with 9 bases between. This CDR3 region has 14 residues. The CDR3: CASSFGRDNQPQHF. DNA for the CDR3: TGTGCCAGCAGTTTTGGGCGAGACAATCAGCCCCAGCATTTT.

This clonotype qualifies as hyperexpanded. The gene calls are TRBV19 and TRBJ1-5, with D uncertain. This CDR3 region has 13 residues. The V and J ends lost 5 bases and 6 bases respectively, with 11 bases between them. Germline V gene lookup returns CDR1 LNHDA and CDR2 SQIVND (reference sequence). The CDR3 DNA reads as TGTGCCAGTAGTGCAAGGGTCAGTCAGCCCCAGCATTTT. It specifies CASSARVSQPQHF. Based on the CDR3 plus reference TRBV19 and TRBJ1-5, the full variable domain is DGGITQSPKYLFRKEGQNVTLSCEQNLNHDAMYWYRQDPGQGLRLIYYSQIVNDFQKGDIAEGYSVSREKKESFPLTVTSAQKNPTAFYLCASSARVSQPQHFGDGTRLSIL.

This clonotype is judged large. V gene TRBV12-3 or TRBV12-4 combines with J gene TRBJ1-1; D gene ambiguous. Trimming took 3 bases from V and 2 from J, leaving 7 bases between them. This CDR3 comprises 13 residues. This CDR3 reads CASSFSVNTEAFF. DNA of the CDR3: TGTGCCAGCAGTTTTTCGGTCAACACTGAAGCTTTCTTT.

This clonotype is large by share. The chain couples TRBV11-1 to TRBJ1-6; the D is unclear. The CDR3 sequence is 14 residues long. Germline-derived CDR1 and CDR2 are SGHAT and FQDESV (reference sequence). V gave up 2 bases and J gave up 7 bases, with 9 bases separating them. CDR3: CASSLLPENSPLHF. CDR3 nucleotides: TGTGCCAGCAGCTTACTACCGGAGAATTCACCCCTCCACTTT.

About this clonotype: One end of the junction fails to match germline, which may point to a read error. The chain has TRBV19 and TRBJ1-5; D uncertain. Germline V CDR1 and CDR2: LNHDA, SQIVND (reference sequence). The CDR3 length is 13 residues. The CDR3 is CGGSARVSQPQHF. Here the CDR3 DNA reads TGTGGCGGTAGTGCAAGGGTCAGTCAGCCCCAGCACTTT.

By share, this clonotype counts as medium-sized. This rearrangement joins TRBV5-1 to TRBJ2-3, with 13 bases lining up with TRBD2. The V gene's germline CDR1 is SGHRS and CDR2 YFSETQ. V shed 2 bases and J 1 base; nucleotides not matched to a gene: 4. The CDR3 is 17 amino acids. The CDR3 loop reads CASSLGLAGAGTDTQYF. The CDR3, as DNA: TGCGCCAGCAGCTTAGGACTAGCGGGAGCTGGCACAGATACGCAGTATTTT.

J is TRBJ1-2 and V is TRBV30, with D hard to call. This CDR3 has 10 residues. The V gene's germline CDR1 is GTSNPN and CDR2 SVGIG (reference sequence). The CDR3, as DNA: TGTGCATCTGTACCCGGTGGCTACACCTTC. Its translation: CASVPGGYTF.

By its share, this clonotype is medium-sized (0.01 to 0.1%). The chain links TRBV13 to TRBJ1-1, with D possibly being TRBD1 (5 bases). The CDR3 covers 14 residues. The germline V gene encodes CDR1 PRHDT and CDR2 FYEKMQ (reference sequence). V lost 2 bases and J 5 bases, leaving 12 bases between the germline ends. In nucleotides, the CDR3 is TGTGCCAGCAGCTTAAGTCGGGGGGTAACTGAAGCTTTCTTT. Its protein is CASSLSRGVTEAFF.